These 17 T cell receptor beta chains came from one sample sequenced in a study of T cells in pancreatic ductal adenocarcinoma. The table came from immunoSEQ multiplex PCR; TCRdb's copy has only in-frame clones and leaves some out. The sample lists around 9,000 clones; 67% were seen once. Surgery without prior neoadjuvant therapy was the treatment of the selected pancreatic ductal adenocarcinoma patients. Sequences were obtained from pancreatic tumor tissue. The receptors originated from a human donor with pancreatic ductal adenocarcinoma.

The J gene is TRBJ1-1, the V gene TRBV5-8; tentatively, D is TRBD1 (5 bases). CDR3 length: 17 amino acids. The germline V gene encodes CDR1 SGHTS and CDR2 YDEGEE. V was clipped by 0 bases and J by 5 bases, with 20 bases between them. DNA of the CDR3: TGTGCCAGCAGCTTGGCTCAAAGTGGGGCTCAAGGTACTGAAGCTTTCTTT. It translates to CASSLAQSGAQGTEAFF.

In its sample, this clone ranks as medium-sized. V gene TRBV7-3 combines with J gene TRBJ1-2, with no clear D. This CDR3 contains 13 residues. V was shortened by 0 bases and J by 7 bases, with 9 bases between the two germline ends. Looked up from germline, CDR1 is SGHTA and CDR2 is FQGTGA. The CDR3 reads CASSLTHGSGYTF. Here the CDR3 DNA reads TGTGCCAGCAGCTTAACGCACGGGAGTGGCTACACCTTC.

The rearrangement links TRBV5-1 to TRBJ2-3, with D unresolved. Germline assignment: CDR1 SGHRS and CDR2 YFSETQ. Trimming took 5 bases from V and 6 from J, leaving 13 bases between them. This CDR3 is 13 amino acids long. CDR3 DNA: TGCGCCAGCAGTTCGGCCCCCGGGGATACGCAGTATTTT. Its translation is CASSSAPGDTQYF.

This clone appeared a few times. This rearrangement joins TRBV18 to TRBJ2-1; 14 bases match TRBD2. CDR1 is KGHSH and CDR2 is LQKENI in the germline V gene. After removal of 0 bases from V and 4 bases from J, the junction contained 14 bases not matched to a gene. The CDR3 has 21 amino acids. The CDR3 loop is CASSPPRLAGGPTQRYNEQFF. In DNA form, the CDR3 reads TGTGCCAGCTCACCACCGAGACTAGCGGGAGGGCCCACCCAGAGGTACAATGAGCAGTTCTTC.

The chain links TRBV7-6 to TRBJ1-5, with TRBD1 as a possible D gene (5 bases). With 8 bases removed from V and 7 bases from J, the gap between germline ends came to 12 bases. Germline loops: CDR1 SGHVS, CDR2 FNYEAQ. The CDR3 loop spans 12 amino acids. In DNA, the CDR3 is TGTGCCAGCGGGGCTGCTGGCCAGCCCCAGCATTTT. As protein: CASGAAGQPQHF.

This chain links TRBV7-8 with TRBJ1-1; TRBD1 might be the D (5 bases). V lost 5 bases, J lost 2 bases, and 18 bases lay in between. Germline assignment: CDR1 SGHVS and CDR2 FQNEAQ. CDR3 size: 16 residues. The CDR3 region has the DNA TGTGCCAGCAGCCTCCTCGCTATGCAGGGTAACACTGAAGCTTTCTTT. Its translation: CASSLLAMQGNTEAFF.

The table lists this clone with a few counts. This chain uses TRBV19 with TRBJ1-2; 7 nucleotides match TRBD1. Germline CDR1 reads LNHDA; CDR2 reads SQIVND (reference sequence). The CDR3 covers 13 residues. V shed 3 bases and J 5 bases; nucleotides not matched to a gene: 3. The CDR3 nucleotides read TGTGCCAGTAGTATTGGGACAGCTTATGGCTACACCTTC. Translated: CASSIGTAYGYTF.

Details on this clone: Sequence at one end of the junction differs from germline and may be a read error. The genes are TRBV6-6 and TRBJ1-2; no definite D call. The CDR3 is made up of 13 amino acids. Germline assignment: CDR1 MNHNY and CDR2 SVGAGI (reference sequence). CDR3 in DNA: TGCGCCAGCAGTGACGGCGGGCCCTATGGCTACACCTTC. It is translated as CASSDGGPYGYTF.

The chain carries TRBV5-6 and TRBJ2-6; D is possibly TRBD1 or TRBD2 (5 bases each). V lost 4 bases to trimming and J lost 1 base, with 21 bases between them. Germline assignment: CDR1 SGHDT and CDR2 YYEEEE. The CDR3 is 19 residues long. As DNA, the CDR3 is TGTGCCAGCAGCGATGCGACGCCGGGGCCGCTATCTGGGGCCAACGTCCTGACTTTC. Its protein product is CASSDATPGPLSGANVLTF.

This clone was counted between two and nine times. The chain recombines TRBV15 with TRBJ1-3; no reliable D call. The germline CDR1 and CDR2 sequences are LNHNV and YYDKDF (reference sequence). The CDR3 is made up of 14 amino acids. The germline V and J ends were trimmed by 1 base and 3 bases, with 7 bases remaining between them. CDR3 DNA sequence: TGTGCCACCAGCAGAGGACTATATGGAAACACCATATATTTT. The encoded protein is CATSRGLYGNTIYF.

This clone rates as medium-sized. This chain joins TRBV5-1 and TRBJ2-7; 7 nucleotides match TRBD1. Germline trimming cut 4 bases from V and 4 bases from J; bases unmatched to any gene: 11. The CDR3 runs to 15 residues. Germline lookup yields CDR1 SGHRS and CDR2 YFSETQ. The CDR3 is CASSVTGPQGYEQYF. The DNA for the CDR3 is TGCGCCAGCAGCGTGACAGGGCCCCAGGGGTACGAGCAGTACTTC.

The sample holds a few counts of this clone. The gene calls are TRBV5-1 and TRBJ2-7, with D perhaps matching TRBD1 (5 bases). Germline V lookup: CDR1 SGHRS, CDR2 YFSETQ. The length of the CDR3 is 16 residues. Trimming stripped 3 bases from V and 2 bases from J, with 18 bases between. Written as DNA, the CDR3 is TGCGCCAGCAGCTCGGAAACAGGCCGGTGGGCCTACGAGCAGTACTTC. Amino acids: CASSSETGRWAYEQYF.

The chain couples TRBV6-1 to TRBJ2-1, with TRBD1 identical over 8 bases. This CDR3 region has 14 residues. Trimming cost V 7 bases and J 4 bases; bases outside gene matches: 6. The germline V gene has CDR1 MNHNS and CDR2 SASEGT. The chain's CDR3 is CASIRDRGYNEQFF. In DNA form, the CDR3 reads TGTGCCAGCATCCGAGACAGGGGTTACAATGAGCAGTTCTTC.

The chain links TRBV11-2 to TRBJ2-5; the match to TRBD1 covers 7 bases. This CDR3 is 14 amino acids long. Germline CDR1 reads SGHAT; CDR2 reads FQNNGV. V lost 5 bases, J lost 2 bases, and 5 bases stayed unmatched. CDR3 loop: CASSTRTGQETQYF. The CDR3, as DNA: TGTGCCAGCAGCACCCGGACAGGTCAAGAGACCCAGTACTTC.

This clone occurred once. The genes are TRBV19 and TRBJ1-4; 10 bases map to TRBD1. There are 14 residues in the CDR3. Germline V CDR1 and CDR2: LNHDA, SQIVND (reference sequence). Trimming at V came to 6 bases and at J to 5 bases, leaving 3 bases not matched to a gene. The CDR3 loop reads CASRKDRGNEKLFF. Here the CDR3 DNA reads TGTGCCAGTAGAAAGGACAGGGGGAATGAAAAACTGTTTTTT.

The chain couples TRBV14 to TRBJ1-4; D not certain. CDR3 length: 12 residues. The germline gives CDR1 SGHDN, CDR2 FVKESK. The germline V and J ends were trimmed by 1 base and 7 bases, with 4 bases remaining between them. CDR3 DNA: TGTGCCAGCAGCCAAGTCTCTGAAAAACTGTTTTTT. Amino acids: CASSQVSEKLFF.

This clone showed up just a few times. V usage is TRBV27 and J usage is TRBJ2-7, with D perhaps matching TRBD1 (6 bases). V was cut by 4 bases and J by 5 bases, with 12 bases left in between. This CDR3 has 13 residues. The V gene's germline CDR1 is MNHEY and CDR2 SMNVEV (reference sequence). CDR3 bases: TGTGCCAGCAGTTGGGCAGGGGAAAACGAGCAGTACTTC. This gives the protein CASSWAGENEQYF.